The rows below give T cell receptor beta chains drawn from one sample of a study of sequential checkpoint blockade in melanoma. Only in-frame clones appear in the TCRdb table, and some are missing; sequencing was by immunoSEQ multiplex PCR. The table includes about 17,000 clones, around four fifths detected once. The material sequenced was CD8+ T cells sorted from blood (inferred from file names), taken from a patient given nivolumab and ipilimumab in sequence. Source of these receptors: a human donor with melanoma. Both conserved end residues are part of each CDR3.

j_call,v_call,cdr3_aa
TRBJ2-5,TRBV7-2,CASSLANRDKQTQYF
TRBJ2-7,TRBV4-3,CASSQGPPGDSYEQYF
TRBJ1-1,TRBV5-4,CASSPSGEGSVNTEAFF
TRBJ2-7,TRBV7-9,CASSFSELALYEQYF
TRBJ2-1,TRBV28,CASRIQGADEQFF
TRBJ2-7,TRBV7-6,CASSLRGGSYEQYF
TRBJ1-6,TRBV28,CASSLADYNSPLHF
TRBJ2-7,TRBV4-3,CASSLTARGRSSYEQYF
TRBJ2-3,TRBV27,CASSTGLAGVTDTQYF
TRBJ2-3,TRBV4-1,CASTPSSGGPDTQYF
TRBJ2-7,TRBV28,CASSPGGRDYEQYF
TRBJ2-4,TRBV27,CARGGDRGHKNIQYF
TRBJ2-2,TRBV10-3,CAIGTGANTGELFF
TRBJ2-7,TRBV11-1,CASSLPGQGGEQYF
TRBJ1-3,TRBV4-3,CASSQDPPGDSGNTIYF
TRBJ1-2,TRBV27,CASSLSSTAAYGYTF